The 9 T cell receptor beta chains below come from one sample, sequenced in a study of cytomegalovirus exposure and HLA in healthy donors. The PCR used 60 Vbeta and 13 Jbeta primers. Clones were sequenced by immunoSEQ multiplex PCR, and TCRdb holds only the in-frame ones, with some missing. Of some 82,000 clones in the sample, approximately 84% were seen once. Sequenced input: PBMCs. These receptors all stem from a woman between 50 and 59 years old in good health and CMV-seronegative.

This chain connects TRBV4-2 to TRBJ2-3, with D possibly being TRBD2 (6 bases). V gave up 2 bases and J gave up 2 bases, with 20 bases separating them. Germline CDR1 is LGHNA and CDR2 is YNFKEQ. CDR3 length equals 18 residues. For the CDR3, the DNA is TGTGCCAGCAGCCAAAAGAGCCAGCTGACTAGTCCCACAGATACGCAGTATTTT. Encoded protein: CASSQKSQLTSPTDTQYF.

The chain recombines TRBV9 with TRBJ2-7, with 10 bases matching TRBD1. CDR1 and CDR2 from the germline V gene are SGDLS and YYNGEE. This CDR3 has 16 amino acids. Trimming at V came to 0 bases and at J to 5 bases, leaving 8 bases not matched to a gene. The CDR3 here is CASSVVIGGQGNEQYV. In nucleotides, the CDR3 is TGTGCCAGCAGCGTAGTAATTGGGGGACAGGGGAACGAGCAGTACGTC.

The chain recombines TRBV9 with TRBJ2-3; 12 nucleotides line up with TRBD1. Germline values: CDR1 SGDLS, CDR2 YYNGEE. This CDR3 region has 20 residues. Trimming cost V 4 bases and J 4 bases; bases outside gene matches: 19. CDR3 DNA: TGTGCCAGCAGCCCCCATCCGGGACAGGGGGCGCTTGGGGGCTCAGATACGCAGTATTTT. Its translation: CASSPHPGQGALGGSDTQYF.

The rearrangement joins TRBV6-1 to TRBJ2-5, with D perhaps matching TRBD1 (6 bases). Trimming took 6 bases from V and 2 from J, leaving 10 bases between them. Germline CDR1 and CDR2: MNHNS and SASEGT. The CDR3 has 13 amino acids. This CDR3 is CASSRDRQETQYF. The CDR3 DNA sequence: TGTGCCAGCAGCCGTGACAGGCAAGAGACCCAGTACTTC.

The chain has TRBV7-9 and TRBJ1-2, with TRBD1 as a possible D gene (6 bases). With 1 base removed from V and 2 bases from J, the gap between germline ends came to 11 bases. Germline CDR1 is SEHNR and CDR2 is FQNEAQ (reference sequence). This CDR3 is 15 amino acids long. CDR3 sequence reads: CASSLEQGANYGYTF. The CDR3 DNA is TGTGCCAGCAGCTTAGAACAGGGAGCCAACTATGGCTACACCTTC.

The chain couples TRBV18 to TRBJ2-5; D uncertain. The CDR3 loop spans 13 amino acids. Trimming shortened V by 5 bases and J by 5 bases, and 12 bases separated the two germline ends. Per the germline V gene, CDR1 is KGHSH and CDR2 is LQKENI. The CDR3 protein is CASSARVDETQYF. The CDR3 DNA reads TGTGCCAGCTCAGCCCGGGTAGACGAGACCCAGTACTTC. Using reference TRBV18 and TRBJ2-5 for the parts outside the CDR3, the full variable domain is NAGVMQNPRHLVRRRGQEARLRCSPMKGHSHVYWYRQLPEEGLKFMVYLQKENIIDESGMPKERFSAEFPKEGPSILRIQQVVRGDSAAYFCASSARVDETQYFGPGTRLLVL.

This sequence joins TRBV11-3 and TRBJ1-1, with D uncertain. Trimming removed 5 bases from V and 8 bases from J, with 15 bases in between. CDR3 length: 13 amino acids. Germline CDR1 reads SGHNT; CDR2 reads YENEEA. This CDR3 is CASSQSGSIEAFF. The DNA of the CDR3 is TGTGCCAGCAGCCAGTCGGGGAGTATAGAAGCTTTCTTT.

The rearrangement joins TRBV28 to TRBJ1-3, with D unresolved. This CDR3 comprises 16 residues. Deletions cut 6 bases from V and 0 bases from J, with 15 bases between. Germline-derived CDR1 and CDR2 are MDHEN and SYDVKM. CDR3 amino acids: CASSLGRGSSGNTIYF. DNA of the CDR3: TGTGCCAGCAGCCTCGGTCGTGGGAGCTCTGGAAACACCATATATTTT.

The gene calls are TRBV19 and TRBJ2-1; 11 nucleotides match TRBD1. Trimming took 6 bases from V and 4 from J; bases not matched to a gene: 5. Germline CDR1 LNHDA, CDR2 SQIVND (reference sequence). CDR3 length: 15 amino acids. Written as DNA, the CDR3 is TGTGCCAGTAGCCGGACAGGGGGCGCATACAATGAGCAGTTCTTC. Translating it yields CASSRTGGAYNEQFF.